Listed here are 25 T cell receptor beta chains from one sample, sequenced in a study of shared clonotypes between healthy human individuals. The data were produced by immunoSEQ multiplex PCR, yet TCRdb's version contains in-frame clones alone and is incomplete. Altogether about 1.4 million clones are present, over 95% being singletons, with the ten largest covering approximately 1.1%. Sequencing was carried out using naive CD4+ T cells sorted from blood. Subset described: CD45RA+ positively selected. These receptors came from a man aged 25 to 45 in good health.

The V and J genes are TRBV28 and TRBJ1-2; TRBD1 might be the D (5 bases). This CDR3 is 14 amino acids long. The V end lost 3 bases, the J end lost 4 bases, and 12 bases lay between the germline ends. CDR1 MDHEN and CDR2 SYDVKM come from the germline V gene. The CDR3 region has the DNA TGTGCCAGCAGTTTTCCCCACAGGAGCTATGGCTACACCTTC. It specifies CASSFPHRSYGYTF.

The chain employs TRBV5-8 and TRBJ1-2, with D uncertain. Deletions cut 5 bases from V and 2 bases from J, with 16 bases between. The CDR3 covers 15 residues. Germline loops: CDR1 SGHTS, CDR2 YDEGEE. In nucleotides, the CDR3 is TGTGCCAGCAGTAACAAACGAGGGCAGAACTATGGCTACACCTTC. It translates to CASSNKRGQNYGYTF.

J is TRBJ1-2 and V is TRBV29-1, with a tentative D call TRBD1 (6 bases). Trimming left V 4 bases short and J 0 bases short, with 12 bases between. This CDR3 comprises 14 residues. Looked up from germline, CDR1 is SQVTM and CDR2 is ANQGSEA. The CDR3 DNA is TGCAGCGTTGTATCAGGGGTAACTAACTATGGCTACACCTTC. This codes for CSVVSGVTNYGYTF.

J is TRBJ1-2 and V is TRBV15; D is ambiguous. Germline values: CDR1 LNHNV, CDR2 YYDKDF (reference sequence). Deletions cut 0 bases from V and 4 bases from J, with 18 bases between. This CDR3 contains 17 residues. Here the CDR3 reads CATSRDLLKQRGYGYTF. DNA of the CDR3: TGTGCCACCAGCAGAGATCTTCTGAAGCAGCGGGGCTATGGCTACACCTTC.

The V call is TRBV19, the J call TRBJ2-1; D is unclear. In germline, CDR1 is LNHDA, CDR2 SQIVND (reference sequence). CDR3 length: 16 amino acids. The ends were cut back, 4 bases at V and 0 bases at J, with 13 bases in the middle. DNA of the CDR3: TGTGCCAGTAGTAACTGGACGGTGAGCTCCTACAATGAGCAGTTCTTC. It is translated as CASSNWTVSSYNEQFF. Looking up the rest from reference TRBV19 and TRBJ2-1 gives the full variable domain: DGGITQSPKYLFRKEGQNVTLSCEQNLNHDAMYWYRQDPGQGLRLIYYSQIVNDFQKGDIAEGYSVSREKKESFPLTVTSAQKNPTAFYLCASSNWTVSSYNEQFFGPGTRLTVL.

Points on this clone: Distinct nucleotide sequences in the sample also encode this CDR3. The chain carries TRBV18 and TRBJ2-5; D ambiguous. CDR1 and CDR2 from the germline V gene are KGHSH and LQKENI. The CDR3 is made up of 12 amino acids. Trimming cost V 3 bases and J 4 bases, with 6 bases left between them. This CDR3 reads CASSPRGETQYF. CDR3 in DNA: TGTGCCAGCTCACCCCGAGGAGAGACCCAGTACTTC.

The chain employs TRBV18 and TRBJ2-5; D ambiguous. Trimming left V 0 bases short and J 4 bases short, with 12 bases between. The CDR3 sequence is 15 residues long. The V gene's germline CDR1 is KGHSH and CDR2 LQKENI. CDR3 sequence (DNA): TGTGCCAGCTCACCACCGGCCCATTACCTAGAGACCCAGTACTTC. Protein product: CASSPPAHYLETQYF.

For this clone: This same CDR3 is encoded by further DNA sequences in the sample. The chain couples TRBV27 to TRBJ2-1; D remains unclear. This CDR3 has 13 residues. Germline CDR1 and CDR2: MNHEY and SMNVEV (reference sequence). The V and J ends lost 6 bases and 4 bases respectively, with 10 bases between them. CDR3 in amino acids: CASRQTGYNEQFF. The CDR3 DNA reads as TGTGCCAGCAGGCAGACTGGTTACAATGAGCAGTTCTTC.

The chain uses TRBV7-9 and TRBJ1-2, with no clear D. Germline V gene lookup returns CDR1 SEHNR and CDR2 FQNEAQ (reference sequence). Trimming cost V 6 bases and J 1 base, with 9 bases left between them. The length of the CDR3 is 13 residues. The CDR3 loop is CASSPVNNYGYTF. CDR3 coding DNA: TGTGCCAGCAGTCCGGTAAATAACTATGGCTACACCTTC.

The J gene is TRBJ2-1, the V gene TRBV7-9, with 8 bases that match TRBD1. The V gene end was trimmed by 2 bases and the J gene end by 9 bases; junction bases not matched to a gene: 15. Germline values: CDR1 SEHNR, CDR2 FQNEAQ (reference sequence). The CDR3 length is 17 residues. CDR3 coding DNA: TGTGCCAGCAGCTTACCCTTGGACAGGGATGAGTGCGGTGAGCAGTTCTTC. Translating gives CASSLPLDRDECGEQFF.

This clone appeared a single time. This chain uses TRBV28 with TRBJ2-7, with TRBD1 matching over 9 bases. Germline values: CDR1 MDHEN, CDR2 SYDVKM. Trimming cost V 5 bases and J 2 bases; bases outside gene matches: 7. The CDR3 extends over 15 amino acids. The DNA for the CDR3 is TGTGCCAGCAGTCCCCGCCGACAGGGGGCCTACGAGCAGTACTTC. Its protein product is CASSPRRQGAYEQYF.

CDR3 sequence: CASSLFARLAGVETQYF. DNA for the CDR3: TGTGCCAGCAGCTTATTCGCTCGTCTAGCGGGAGTTGAGACCCAGTACTTC. The chain uses TRBV7-2 and TRBJ2-5, with 10 bases matching TRBD2. Germline V gives CDR1 SGHTA, CDR2 FQGNSA. J was trimmed by 5 bases and V by 2 bases; bases with no gene match: 11. The CDR3 covers 17 residues.

The rearrangement uses TRBV25-1 and TRBJ1-2, with TRBD1 matching 10 bases. Germline V lookup: CDR1 MGHDK, CDR2 SYGVNS. The CDR3 contains 15 residues. J was trimmed by 4 bases and V by 3 bases; bases with no gene match: 5. The CDR3 nucleotides read TGTGCCAGCAGTGATGGGACAGGGGTAGGCTATGGCTACACCTTC. This sequence encodes CASSDGTGVGYGYTF.

The CDR3 protein is CASSLPRGTDTQYF. The DNA of the CDR3 is TGTGCCAGCAGCCTTCCTCGGGGAACAGATACGCAGTATTTT. The chain has TRBV7-2 and TRBJ2-3, with D possibly matching TRBD2 (5 bases). The V gene's germline CDR1 is SGHTA and CDR2 FQGNSA. V lost 5 bases and J 3 bases, leaving 12 bases between the germline ends. The length of the CDR3 is 14 residues.

The chain employs TRBV5-1 and TRBJ2-5; D remains ambiguous. Germline V gene sequence: CDR1 SGHRS, CDR2 YFSETQ. The CDR3 is made up of 15 amino acids. V lost 3 bases and J 0 bases, leaving 12 bases between the germline ends. The CDR3 sequence: CASSWYQENQETQYF. In DNA, the CDR3 is TGCGCCAGCAGCTGGTATCAAGAAAACCAAGAGACCCAGTACTTC.

The rearrangement joins TRBV4-1 to TRBJ2-5, with no clear D. Germline CDR1 and CDR2: MGHRA and YSYEKL. The V end lost 2 bases, the J end lost 4 bases, and 11 bases lay between the germline ends. The CDR3 totals 14 residues. The chain's CDR3 is CASSQLVAGETQYF. Written as DNA, the CDR3 is TGCGCCAGCAGCCAATTGGTGGCTGGAGAGACCCAGTACTTC.

The V gene is TRBV19, the J gene TRBJ2-1; 10 bases match TRBD2. This CDR3 comprises 13 residues. The J segment lost 6 bases and the V segment lost 8 bases, leaving 4 bases of the junction unmatched. The germline CDR1 and CDR2 sequences are LNHDA and SQIVND (reference sequence). CDR3 in DNA: TGTGCCAGTGCGAGCGGGAGGGGCAATGAGCAGTTCTTC. Encoded protein: CASASGRGNEQFF.

This chain uses TRBV5-5 with TRBJ2-7, with TRBD1 as a possible D gene (5 bases). This CDR3 has 15 amino acids. V lost 0 bases, J lost 0 bases, and 10 bases lay in between. Germline assignment: CDR1 SGHKS and CDR2 YYEKEE (reference sequence). CDR3 loop: CASSLVRTTSYEQYF. The CDR3 DNA is TGTGCCAGCAGCTTGGTCCGGACAACCTCCTACGAGCAGTACTTC.

The chain employs TRBV18 and TRBJ1-5, with 7 bases identical to TRBD1. Germline V gene lookup returns CDR1 KGHSH and CDR2 LQKENI. With V trimmed by 5 bases and J by 4 bases, 8 bases remained unmatched. This CDR3 comprises 15 residues. This CDR3 is CASSIGQAGNQPQHF. The CDR3 DNA is TGTGCCAGCTCAATCGGACAGGCGGGGAATCAGCCCCAGCATTTT.

This clone was observed once. The rearrangement joins TRBV7-3 to TRBJ2-3; no firm D call. Trimming left V 4 bases short and J 5 bases short, with 10 bases between. The CDR3 extends over 13 amino acids. From germline, CDR1 is SGHTA and CDR2 FQGTGA. CDR3 in amino acids: CASSSLVEDTQYF. DNA of the CDR3: TGTGCCAGCAGCTCGCTAGTAGAAGATACGCAGTATTTT.

The rearrangement joins TRBV5-1 to TRBJ2-3, with 7 bases matching TRBD1. V lost 2 bases, J lost 4 bases, and 4 bases stayed unmatched. Germline V gene lookup returns CDR1 SGHRS and CDR2 YFSETQ. The CDR3 spans 14 residues. Written as DNA, the CDR3 is TGCGCCAGCAGCTTCACAGGGGACCCAGATACGCAGTATTTT. Residues: CASSFTGDPDTQYF.

The V call is TRBV7-9, the J call TRBJ2-2; D possibly corresponds to TRBD1 (5 bases). From germline, CDR1 is SEHNR and CDR2 FQNEAQ (reference sequence). This CDR3 is 16 amino acids long. V shed 2 bases and J shed 4 bases, with 14 bases lying between them. CDR3 amino acids: CASSLRAGQSTGELFF. As DNA, the CDR3 is TGTGCCAGCAGCTTAAGGGCAGGGCAATCCACCGGGGAGCTGTTTTTT. Supplemented by reference TRBV7-9 and TRBJ2-2, the full variable domain reads DTGVSQNPRHKITKRGQNVTFRCDPISEHNRLYWYRQTLGQGPEFLTYFQNEAQLEKSRLLSDRFSAERPKGSFSTLEIQRTEQGDSAMYLCASSLRAGQSTGELFFGEGSRLTVL.

This chain links TRBV7-3 with TRBJ1-1; no reliable D call. From germline, CDR1 is SGHTA and CDR2 FQGTGA. Trimming shortened V by 0 bases and J by 10 bases, and 12 bases separated the two germline ends. The CDR3 has 13 residues. CDR3 DNA sequence: TGTGCCAGCAGCTTAACGCGGGAAGCGGCAGCTTTCTTT. It specifies CASSLTREAAAFF.

This chain uses TRBV4-1 with TRBJ1-1; 7 bases fit TRBD1. The length of the CDR3 is 15 residues. Trimming removed 3 bases from V and 5 bases from J; junction bases left unmatched: 9. Germline V lookup: CDR1 MGHRA, CDR2 YSYEKL. In DNA form, the CDR3 reads TGCGCCAGCAGCCAGACAGGGCATAGTGGGACTGAAGCTTTCTTT. Translating gives CASSQTGHSGTEAFF.

A few counts support this clone. V and J are TRBV28 and TRBJ1-2; no clear D gene. This CDR3 comprises 11 residues. Germline values: CDR1 MDHEN, CDR2 SYDVKM. The V and J ends lost 5 bases and 7 bases respectively, with 8 bases between them. The CDR3 spells CASSVSIGYTF. CDR3 bases: TGTGCCAGCAGTGTGTCCATTGGCTACACCTTC.